The subject of this entry is one T cell receptor beta chain. This specimen belongs to a study of cytomegalovirus exposure and HLA in healthy donors. The PCR ran on 60 Vbeta and 13 Jbeta primers. Produced via immunoSEQ multiplex PCR; TCRdb's table is partial and in-frame only. The sample lists 130,000 or so clones, 75% seen once, with over 3% in the top ten. The junction had 7 bases not matched to a gene; V was cut back by 4 bases and J by 4 bases. CDR3 size: 16 residues. Germline values: CDR1 MGHRA, CDR2 YSYEKL. Specimen: PBMCs. The sequence derives from a man aged 35 to 55 in good health and CMV-seronegative. This chain links TRBV4-1 with TRBJ1-5; TRBD1 aligns across 10 bases. The CDR3 loop reads CASSPIDRGPNQPQHF. The CDR3 nucleotides are TGCGCCAGCAGCCCAATCGACAGGGGGCCAAATCAGCCCCAGCATTTT.